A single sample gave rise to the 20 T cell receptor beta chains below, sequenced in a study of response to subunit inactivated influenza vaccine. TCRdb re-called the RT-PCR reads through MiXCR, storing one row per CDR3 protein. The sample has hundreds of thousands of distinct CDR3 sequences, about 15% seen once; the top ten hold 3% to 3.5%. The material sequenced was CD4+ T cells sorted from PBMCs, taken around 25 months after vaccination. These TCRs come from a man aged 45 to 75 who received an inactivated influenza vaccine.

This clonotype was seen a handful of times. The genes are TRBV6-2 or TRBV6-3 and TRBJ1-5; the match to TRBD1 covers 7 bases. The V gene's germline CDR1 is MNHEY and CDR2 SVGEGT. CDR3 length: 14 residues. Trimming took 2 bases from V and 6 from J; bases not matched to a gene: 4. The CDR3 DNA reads TGTGCCAGCAGTTACACAGGGGCGGCTCAGCCCCAGCATTTT. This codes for CASSYTGAAQPQHF.

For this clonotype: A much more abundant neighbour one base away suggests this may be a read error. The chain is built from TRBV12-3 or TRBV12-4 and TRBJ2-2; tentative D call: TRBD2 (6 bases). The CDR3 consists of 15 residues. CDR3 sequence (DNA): TGTGCCAGCAGTGCGGGACTCCCCAAAACCGGGGAGCTGATTTTT. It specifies CASSAGLPKTGELIF.

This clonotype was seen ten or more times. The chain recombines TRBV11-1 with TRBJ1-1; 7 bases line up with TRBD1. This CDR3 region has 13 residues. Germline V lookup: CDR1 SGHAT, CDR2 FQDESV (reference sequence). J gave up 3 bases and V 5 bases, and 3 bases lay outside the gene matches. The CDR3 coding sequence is TGTGCCAGCAGCCGACAGGGCGACACTGAAGCTTTCTTT. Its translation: CASSRQGDTEAFF.

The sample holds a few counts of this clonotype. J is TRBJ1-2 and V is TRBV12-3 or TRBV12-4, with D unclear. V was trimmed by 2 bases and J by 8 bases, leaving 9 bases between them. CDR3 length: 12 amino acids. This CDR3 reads CASSLKEAGYTF. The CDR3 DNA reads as TGTGCCAGCAGTTTAAAGGAGGCAGGCTACACCTTC.

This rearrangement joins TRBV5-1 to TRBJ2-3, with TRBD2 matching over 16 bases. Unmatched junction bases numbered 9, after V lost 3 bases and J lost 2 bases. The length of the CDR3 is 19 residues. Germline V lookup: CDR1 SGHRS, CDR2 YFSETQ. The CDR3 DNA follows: TGCGCCAGCAGCTCTGCCGGGACTAGCGGGAGGGCCTACACAGATACGCAGTATTTT. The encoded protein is CASSSAGTSGRAYTDTQYF. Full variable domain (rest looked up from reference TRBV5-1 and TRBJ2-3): KAGVTQTPRYLIKTRGQQVTLSCSPISGHRSVSWYQQTPGQGLQFLFEYFSETQRNKGNFPGRFSGRQFSNSRSEMNVSTLELGDSALYLCASSSAGTSGRAYTDTQYFGPGTRLTVL.

For the CDR3, the DNA is TGTGCCAGCAGCTTGCCGGGGCTGTCGACCCAGTACTTC. Its translation: CASSLPGLSTQYF. The V call is TRBV5-6, the J call TRBJ2-5; the D call may be TRBD1 or TRBD2 (5 bases each). Germline V gene lookup returns CDR1 SGHDT and CDR2 YYEEEE. The CDR3 length is 13 residues. Trimming removed 1 base from V and 7 bases from J, with 11 bases in between.

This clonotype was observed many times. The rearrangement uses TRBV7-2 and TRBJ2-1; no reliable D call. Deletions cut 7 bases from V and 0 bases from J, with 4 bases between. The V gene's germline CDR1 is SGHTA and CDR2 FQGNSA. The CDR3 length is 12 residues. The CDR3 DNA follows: TGTGCCAGCACCCCCTCCTACAATGAGCAGTTCTTC. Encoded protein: CASTPSYNEQFF.

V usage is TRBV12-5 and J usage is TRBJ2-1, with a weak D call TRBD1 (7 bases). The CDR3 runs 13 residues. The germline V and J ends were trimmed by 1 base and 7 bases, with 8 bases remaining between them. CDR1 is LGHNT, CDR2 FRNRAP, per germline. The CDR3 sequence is CASGLAGGNEQFF. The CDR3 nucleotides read TGTGCTAGTGGTTTGGCAGGGGGGAATGAGCAGTTCTTC.

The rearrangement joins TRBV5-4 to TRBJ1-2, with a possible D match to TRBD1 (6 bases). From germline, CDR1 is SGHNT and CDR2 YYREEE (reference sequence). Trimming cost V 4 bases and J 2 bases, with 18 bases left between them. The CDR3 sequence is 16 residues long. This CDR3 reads CASSPRGRGSNYGYTF. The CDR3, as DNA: TGTGCCAGCAGCCCACGGGGCAGGGGATCCAACTATGGCTACACCTTC.

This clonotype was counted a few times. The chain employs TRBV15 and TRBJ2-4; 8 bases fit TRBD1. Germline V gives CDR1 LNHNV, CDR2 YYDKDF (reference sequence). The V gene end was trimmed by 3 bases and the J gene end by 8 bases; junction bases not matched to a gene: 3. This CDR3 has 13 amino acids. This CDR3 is CATSRDRVYIQYF. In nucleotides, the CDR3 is TGTGCCACCAGCAGGGACAGGGTGTACATTCAGTACTTC.

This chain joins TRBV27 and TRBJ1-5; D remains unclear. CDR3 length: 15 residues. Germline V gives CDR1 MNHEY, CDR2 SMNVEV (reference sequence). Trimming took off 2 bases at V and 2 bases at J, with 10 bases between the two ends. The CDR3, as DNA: TGTGCCAGCAGTTTAGCGGGTTGGGGCAATCAGCCCCAGCATTTT. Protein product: CASSLAGWGNQPQHF.

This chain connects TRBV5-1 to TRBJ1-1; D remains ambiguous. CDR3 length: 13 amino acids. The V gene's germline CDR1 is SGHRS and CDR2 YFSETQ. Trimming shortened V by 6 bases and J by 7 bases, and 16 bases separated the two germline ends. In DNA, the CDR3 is TGCGCCAGCACTAAAGGCGGCGAGGGTGAAGCTTTCTTT. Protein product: CASTKGGEGEAFF. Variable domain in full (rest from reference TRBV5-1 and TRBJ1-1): KAGVTQTPRYLIKTRGQQVTLSCSPISGHRSVSWYQQTPGQGLQFLFEYFSETQRNKGNFPGRFSGRQFSNSRSEMNVSTLELGDSALYLCASTKGGEGEAFFGQGTRLTVV.

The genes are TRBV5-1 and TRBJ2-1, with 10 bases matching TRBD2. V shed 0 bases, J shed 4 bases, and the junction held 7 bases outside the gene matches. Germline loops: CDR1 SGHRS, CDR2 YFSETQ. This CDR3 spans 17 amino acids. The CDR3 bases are TGCGCCAGCAGCTTGGGACCCCCTAGCGGGAGTTACAATGAGCAGTTCTTC. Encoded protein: CASSLGPPSGSYNEQFF.

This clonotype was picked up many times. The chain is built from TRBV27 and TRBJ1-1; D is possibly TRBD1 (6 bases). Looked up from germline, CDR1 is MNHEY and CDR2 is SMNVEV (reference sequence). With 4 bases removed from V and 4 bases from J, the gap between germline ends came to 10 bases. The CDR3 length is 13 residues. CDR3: CASSYQGRTEAFF. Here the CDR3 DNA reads TGTGCCAGCAGTTACCAGGGGCGCACTGAAGCTTTCTTT.

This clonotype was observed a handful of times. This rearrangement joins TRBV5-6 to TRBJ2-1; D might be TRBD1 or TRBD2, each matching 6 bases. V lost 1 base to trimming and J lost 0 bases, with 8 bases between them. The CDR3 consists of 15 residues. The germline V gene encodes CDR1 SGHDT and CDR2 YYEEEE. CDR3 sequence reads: CASSLSGASYNEQFF. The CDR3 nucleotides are TGTGCCAGCAGCTTGTCGGGGGCCTCCTACAATGAGCAGTTCTTC.

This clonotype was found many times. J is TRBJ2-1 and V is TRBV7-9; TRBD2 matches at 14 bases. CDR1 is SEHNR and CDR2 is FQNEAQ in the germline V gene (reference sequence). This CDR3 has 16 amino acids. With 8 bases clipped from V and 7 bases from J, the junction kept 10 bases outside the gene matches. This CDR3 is CASQTTSGGAWNEQFF. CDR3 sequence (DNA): TGTGCCAGCCAAACGACTAGCGGGGGGGCTTGGAATGAGCAGTTCTTC.

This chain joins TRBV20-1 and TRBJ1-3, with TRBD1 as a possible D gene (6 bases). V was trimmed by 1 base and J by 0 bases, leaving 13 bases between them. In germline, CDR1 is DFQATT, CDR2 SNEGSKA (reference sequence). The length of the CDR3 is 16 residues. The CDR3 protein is CSARVAGANSGNTIYF. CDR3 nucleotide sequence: TGCAGTGCTAGAGTGGCAGGGGCCAACTCTGGAAACACCATATATTTT.

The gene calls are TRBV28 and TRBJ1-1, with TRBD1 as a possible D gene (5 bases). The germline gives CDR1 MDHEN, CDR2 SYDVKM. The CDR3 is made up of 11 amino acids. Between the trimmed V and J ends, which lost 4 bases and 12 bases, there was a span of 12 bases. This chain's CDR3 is CASSSRDSTFF. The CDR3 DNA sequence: TGTGCCAGCAGTTCCCGGGACTCAACTTTCTTT.

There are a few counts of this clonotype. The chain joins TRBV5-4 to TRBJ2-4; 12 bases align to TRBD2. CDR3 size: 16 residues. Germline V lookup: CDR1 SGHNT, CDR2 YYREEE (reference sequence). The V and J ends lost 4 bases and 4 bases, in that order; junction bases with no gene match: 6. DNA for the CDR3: TGTGCCAGCAGCCCAACCGGGACTAGCGGGAAAAACATTCAGTACTTC. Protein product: CASSPTGTSGKNIQYF.

The CDR3 reads CASSEQVLSGNTIYF. Here the CDR3 DNA reads TGCGCCAGCAGCGAGCAAGTCCTCTCTGGAAACACCATATATTTT. The rearrangement links TRBV4-3 to TRBJ1-3; D gene unclear. CDR1 and CDR2 from the germline V gene are LGHNA and YSLEER. The CDR3 has 15 amino acids. Trimming left V 5 bases short and J 0 bases short, with 11 bases between.